This T cell receptor (beta chain) is drawn from a study of blood T cell repertoires in COVID-19. Study details: PBMCs, B-cell-depleted T cells, or T cells provided the cDNA or gDNA that made up the material.

Clones were read by immunoSEQ multiplex PCR, and TCRdb kept only the in-frame ones, dropping some. This sample has some 95,000 clones, with 80% found just once. Germline V lookup: CDR1 SGHTA, CDR2 FQGTGA. This CDR3 comprises 13 residues. V lost 5 bases, J lost 6 bases, and 14 bases lay in between. The chain recombines TRBV7-3 with TRBJ2-7; a weak D match, TRBD2 (5 bases). Input material: peripheral blood. The TCR originated in a man in his fifties or sixties who had recovered from COVID-19. This CDR3 reads CASSPTLGGEQYF. The CDR3 DNA sequence: TGTGCCAGCAGCCCAACGCTTGGAGGCGAGCAGTACTTC.